The T cell receptor beta chain described here comes from a study of T cells after yellow fever vaccination. Study in general: With SMART-Seq v4 Ultra Low Input, the fractions containing low cell numbers were prepared. Study results and caveats: Some clonotypes were seen in both the CD4 and the CD8 compartments. These made up a small share and likely arose from convergent recombination. Weaker overall was a secondary response that nonetheless peaked faster, on day 5 versus 15.

In the case of this clonotype: Its antigen is still unknown.

Making TCR cDNA involved 5'RACE template switching, which added UMIs and a universal primer site. TCRdb re-called the 5' RACE reads with MiXCR, one entry per CDR3 protein. The table has about 300,000 distinct CDR3 sequences, approximately 7% seen once; the top ten hold 15% to 20%. The sample was PBMCs, taken around 45 days after the first yellow fever vaccination. The origin of this receptor is a man younger than 30 who received the YFV17D yellow fever vaccine.

The CDR3 here is CASSGGGLGEKLFF. The CDR3, as DNA: TGTGCCAGCTCAGGGGGGGGCTTGGGTGAAAAACTGTTTTTT. The chain has TRBV7-2 and TRBJ1-4; 7 positions agree with TRBD1. Losses at the gene ends were 8 bases for V and 7 bases for J; bases not matched to a gene: 10. Germline assignment: CDR1 SGHTA and CDR2 FQGNSA. The CDR3 spans 14 residues.